This TCR beta chain was sequenced during a study of T-cell memory formation after mild COVID-19. Points from the study as a whole: The main location of contracting CD4+ clones was CM and EM, and that of contracting CD8+ clones was EMRA. Proof of SARS-CoV-2 specificity was absent for the second-wave clones that crested on day 37. Pre-infection memory carried some responding clones, suggesting that cross-reactive memory joined.

Worth noting for this clonotype: As yet, its antigen is unknown.

Sample barcodes and UMIs were carried by the TCR alpha and TCR beta cDNA libraries that 5'RACE generated with constant-segment primers. TCRdb fed the 5' RACE reads into MiXCR, producing one record per CDR3 protein. The sample consists of over 350,000 distinct CDR3 sequences, roughly 15% of them appearing once. The CDR3 spans 12 residues. The ends were cut back, 1 base at V and 10 bases at J, with 11 bases in the middle. Germline CDR1 is SEHNR and CDR2 is FQNEAQ (reference sequence). This receptor was identified in a man aged 18 to 30 who had mild COVID-19 (a few samples of this study predate the infection). Cell type and time point are not known. The sequencing sample was made of PBMCs or a T cell subset sorted from them (not recorded which). The gene calls are TRBV7-9 and TRBJ2-7; D is undetermined. The CDR3 nucleotides read TGTGCCAGCAGCTTAGATGTGAACCCCCAGTACTTC. Translated: CASSLDVNPQYF.